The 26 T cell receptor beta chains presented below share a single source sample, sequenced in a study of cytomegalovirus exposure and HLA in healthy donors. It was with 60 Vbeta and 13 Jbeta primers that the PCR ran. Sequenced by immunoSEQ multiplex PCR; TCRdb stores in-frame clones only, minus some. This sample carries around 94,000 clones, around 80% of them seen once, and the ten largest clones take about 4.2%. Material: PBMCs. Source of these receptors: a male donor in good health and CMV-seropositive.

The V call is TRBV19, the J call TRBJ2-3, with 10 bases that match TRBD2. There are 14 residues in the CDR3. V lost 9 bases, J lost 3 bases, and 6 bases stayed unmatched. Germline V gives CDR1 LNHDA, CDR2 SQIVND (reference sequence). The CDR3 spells CASHPGLATDTQYF. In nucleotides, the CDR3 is TGTGCCAGCCATCCGGGACTAGCGACAGATACGCAGTATTTT.

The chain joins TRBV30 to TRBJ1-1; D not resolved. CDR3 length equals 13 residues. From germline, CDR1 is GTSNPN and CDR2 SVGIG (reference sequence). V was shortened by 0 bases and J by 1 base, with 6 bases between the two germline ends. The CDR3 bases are TGTGCCTGGAGTGTACACAGGAACACTGAAGCTTTCTTT. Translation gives CAWSVHRNTEAFF.

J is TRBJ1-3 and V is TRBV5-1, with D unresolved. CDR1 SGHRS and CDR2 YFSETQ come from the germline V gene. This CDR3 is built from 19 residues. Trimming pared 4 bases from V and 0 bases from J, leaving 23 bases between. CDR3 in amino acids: CASSGYSGHPTFSGNTIYF. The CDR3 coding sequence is TGCGCCAGCAGCGGATATAGTGGGCACCCTACTTTCTCTGGAAACACCATATATTTT.

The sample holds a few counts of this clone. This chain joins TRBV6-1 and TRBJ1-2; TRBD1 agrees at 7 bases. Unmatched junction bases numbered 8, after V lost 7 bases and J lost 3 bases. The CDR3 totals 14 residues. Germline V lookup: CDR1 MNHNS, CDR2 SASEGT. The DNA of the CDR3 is TGTGCCAGCAAAACGGGACAGCAGGACTATGGCTACACCTTC. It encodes CASKTGQQDYGYTF.

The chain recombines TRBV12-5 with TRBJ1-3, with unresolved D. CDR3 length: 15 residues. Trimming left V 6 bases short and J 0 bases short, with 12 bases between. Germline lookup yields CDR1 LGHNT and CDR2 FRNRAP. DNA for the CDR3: TGTGCTAGTGGGTCGCCCAGGCTCTCTGGAAACACCATATATTTT. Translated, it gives CASGSPRLSGNTIYF.

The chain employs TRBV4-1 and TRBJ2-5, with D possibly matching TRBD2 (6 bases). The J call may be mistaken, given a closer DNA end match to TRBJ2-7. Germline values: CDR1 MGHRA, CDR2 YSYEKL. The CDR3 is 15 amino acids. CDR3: CASSQDLGTRVEQYF. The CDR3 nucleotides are TGCGCCAGCAGCCAAGATCTAGGGACTCGGGTCGAGCAGTACTTC.

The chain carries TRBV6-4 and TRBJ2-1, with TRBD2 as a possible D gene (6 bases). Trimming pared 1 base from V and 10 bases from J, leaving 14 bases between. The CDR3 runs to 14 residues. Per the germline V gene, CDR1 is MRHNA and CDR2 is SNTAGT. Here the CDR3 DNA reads TGTGCCAGCAGTGACTACTTAGCGGATGAGGAGCAGTTCTTC. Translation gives CASSDYLADEEQFF.

The CDR3 here is CASSESALLAGVQETQYF. The CDR3 DNA is TGTGCCAGCAGTGAATCGGCCCTACTAGCGGGGGTACAAGAGACCCAGTACTTC. V gene TRBV6-1 combines with J gene TRBJ2-5; 11 positions match TRBD2. This CDR3 has 18 residues. The trim removed 2 bases at V and 2 bases at J, leaving 10 bases unmatched. Per the germline V gene, CDR1 is MNHNS and CDR2 is SASEGT.

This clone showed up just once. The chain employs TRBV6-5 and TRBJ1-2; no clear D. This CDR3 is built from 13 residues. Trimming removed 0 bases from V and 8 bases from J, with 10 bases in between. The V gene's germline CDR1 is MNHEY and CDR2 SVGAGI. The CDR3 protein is CASSYSNGLGYTF. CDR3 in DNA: TGTGCCAGCAGTTACTCGAACGGACTGGGCTACACCTTC.

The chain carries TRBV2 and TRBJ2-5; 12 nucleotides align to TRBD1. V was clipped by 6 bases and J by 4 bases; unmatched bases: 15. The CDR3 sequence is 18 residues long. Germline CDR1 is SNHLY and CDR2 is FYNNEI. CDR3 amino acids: CASRHLRPGQGARETQYF. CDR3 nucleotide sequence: TGTGCCAGCAGACACCTGAGGCCGGGACAGGGGGCGCGAGAGACCCAGTACTTC.

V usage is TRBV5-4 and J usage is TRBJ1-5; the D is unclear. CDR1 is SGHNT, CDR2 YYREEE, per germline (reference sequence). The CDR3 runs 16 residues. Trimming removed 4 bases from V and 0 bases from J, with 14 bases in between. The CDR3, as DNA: TGTGCCAGCAGCCGCCCCCCGGAGCTTAGCAATCAGCCCCAGCATTTT. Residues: CASSRPPELSNQPQHF.

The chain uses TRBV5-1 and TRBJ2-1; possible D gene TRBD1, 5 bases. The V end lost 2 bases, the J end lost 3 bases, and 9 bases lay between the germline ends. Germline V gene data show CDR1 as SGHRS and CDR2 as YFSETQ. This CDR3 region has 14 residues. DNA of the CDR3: TGCGCCAGCAGCTTAAACAGGTTCTACAATGAGCAGTTCTTC. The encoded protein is CASSLNRFYNEQFF.

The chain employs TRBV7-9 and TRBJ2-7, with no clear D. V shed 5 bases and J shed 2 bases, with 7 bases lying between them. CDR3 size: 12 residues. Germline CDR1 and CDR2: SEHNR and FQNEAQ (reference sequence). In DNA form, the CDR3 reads TGTGCCAGCAGCCCACGGGCCTACGAGCAGTACTTC. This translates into CASSPRAYEQYF. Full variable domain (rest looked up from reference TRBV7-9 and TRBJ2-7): DTGVSQNPRHKITKRGQNVTFRCDPISEHNRLYWYRQTLGQGPEFLTYFQNEAQLEKSRLLSDRFSAERPKGSFSTLEIQRTEQGDSAMYLCASSPRAYEQYFGPGTRLTVT.

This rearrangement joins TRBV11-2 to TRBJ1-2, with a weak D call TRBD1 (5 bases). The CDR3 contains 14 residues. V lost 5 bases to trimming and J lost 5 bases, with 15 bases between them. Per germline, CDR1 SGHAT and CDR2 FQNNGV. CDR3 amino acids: CASSPQGVGYGYTF. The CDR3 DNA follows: TGTGCCAGCAGCCCCCAGGGCGTCGGGTATGGCTACACCTTC. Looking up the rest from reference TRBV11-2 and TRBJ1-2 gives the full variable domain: EAGVAQSPRYKIIEKRQSVAFWCNPISGHATLYWYQQILGQGPKLLIQFQNNGVVDDSQLPKDRFSAERLKGVDSTLKIQPAKLEDSAVYLCASSPQGVGYGYTFGSGTRLTVV.

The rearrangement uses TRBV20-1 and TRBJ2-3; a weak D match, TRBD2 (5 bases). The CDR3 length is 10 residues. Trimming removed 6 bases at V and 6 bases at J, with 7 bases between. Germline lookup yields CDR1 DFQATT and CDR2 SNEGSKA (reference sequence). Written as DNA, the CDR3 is TGCAGTGCCCTAGCTGATACGCAGTATTTT. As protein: CSALADTQYF.

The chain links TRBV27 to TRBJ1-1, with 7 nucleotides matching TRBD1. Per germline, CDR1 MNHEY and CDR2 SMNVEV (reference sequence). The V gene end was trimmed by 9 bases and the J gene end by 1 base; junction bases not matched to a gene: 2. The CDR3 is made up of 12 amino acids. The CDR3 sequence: CASWTGNTEAFF. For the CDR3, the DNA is TGTGCCAGTTGGACAGGGAACACTGAAGCTTTCTTT.

The CDR3 bases are TGTGCCAGCAGCTCGTTTGACAGCTCTAACTATGGCTACACCTTC. Its protein is CASSSFDSSNYGYTF. The chain joins TRBV11-2 to TRBJ1-2, with TRBD1 as a possible D gene (5 bases). The V and J ends lost 4 bases and 0 bases respectively, with 12 bases between them. CDR3 size: 15 residues. Germline V gene sequence: CDR1 SGHAT, CDR2 FQNNGV.

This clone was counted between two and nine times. The CDR3 is CASKEAPGANVLTF. CDR3 nucleotides: TGTGCCAGTAAGGAAGCGCCTGGGGCCAACGTCCTGACTTTC. This chain joins TRBV19 and TRBJ2-6, with unresolved D. Germline V gene sequence: CDR1 LNHDA, CDR2 SQIVND (reference sequence). V was cut by 7 bases and J by 2 bases, with 9 bases left in between. The CDR3 contains 14 residues.

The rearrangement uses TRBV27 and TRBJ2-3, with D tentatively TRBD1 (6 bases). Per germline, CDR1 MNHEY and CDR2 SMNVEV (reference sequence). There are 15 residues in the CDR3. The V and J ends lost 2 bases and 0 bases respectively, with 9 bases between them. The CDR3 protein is CASSLGDTSTDTQYF. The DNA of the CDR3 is TGTGCCAGCAGTTTAGGGGACACAAGCACAGATACGCAGTATTTT.

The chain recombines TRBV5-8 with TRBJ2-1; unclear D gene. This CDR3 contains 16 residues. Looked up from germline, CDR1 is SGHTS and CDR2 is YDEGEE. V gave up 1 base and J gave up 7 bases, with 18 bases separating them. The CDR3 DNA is TGTGCCAGCAGCTTGCCCTACGATTTGAACAGAAATGAGCAGTTCTTC. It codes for CASSLPYDLNRNEQFF.

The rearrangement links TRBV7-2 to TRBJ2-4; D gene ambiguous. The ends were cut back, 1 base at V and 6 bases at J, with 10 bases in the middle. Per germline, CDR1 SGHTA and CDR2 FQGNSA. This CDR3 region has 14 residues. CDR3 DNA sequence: TGTGCCAGCAGCTTAGAGATTAGCAGAAACATTCAGTACTTC. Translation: CASSLEISRNIQYF. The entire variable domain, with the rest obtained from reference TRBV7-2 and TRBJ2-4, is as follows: GAGVSQSPSNKVTEKGKDVELRCDPISGHTALYWYRQSLGQGLEFLIYFQGNSAPDKSGLPSDRFSAERTGGSVSTLTIQRTQQEDSAVYLCASSLEISRNIQYFGAGTRLSVL.

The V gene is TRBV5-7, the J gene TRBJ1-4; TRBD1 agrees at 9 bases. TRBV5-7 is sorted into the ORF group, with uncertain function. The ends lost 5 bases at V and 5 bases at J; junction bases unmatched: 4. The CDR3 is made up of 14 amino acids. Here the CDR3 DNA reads TGTGCCAGCAGGGGGACAGGGCTGAATGAAAAACTGTTTTTT. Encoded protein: CASRGTGLNEKLFF.

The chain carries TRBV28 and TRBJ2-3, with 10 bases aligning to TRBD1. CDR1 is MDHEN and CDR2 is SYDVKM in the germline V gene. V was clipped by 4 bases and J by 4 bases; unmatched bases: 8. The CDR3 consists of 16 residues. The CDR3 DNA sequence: TGTGCCAGCAGTTCGGACAGGGGGTACTCTTCAGATACGCAGTATTTT. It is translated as CASSSDRGYSSDTQYF.

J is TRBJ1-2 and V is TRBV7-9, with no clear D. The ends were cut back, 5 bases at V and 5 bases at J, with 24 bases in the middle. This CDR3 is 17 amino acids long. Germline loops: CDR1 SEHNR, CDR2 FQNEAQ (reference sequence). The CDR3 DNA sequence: TGTGCCAGCAGCGGCGGGAGGGAGACAACCTCCTCATATGGCTACACCTTC. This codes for CASSGGRETTSSYGYTF.

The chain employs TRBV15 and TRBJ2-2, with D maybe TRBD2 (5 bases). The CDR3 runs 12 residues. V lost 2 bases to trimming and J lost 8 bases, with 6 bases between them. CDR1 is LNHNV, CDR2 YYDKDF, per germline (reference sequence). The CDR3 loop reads CATSRLAGELFF. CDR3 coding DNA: TGTGCCACCAGCAGACTAGCTGGGGAGCTGTTTTTT. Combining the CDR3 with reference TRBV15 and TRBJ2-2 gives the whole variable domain DAMVIQNPRYQVTQFGKPVTLSCSQTLNHNVMYWYQQKSSQAPKLLFHYYDKDFNNEADTPDNFQSRRPNTSFCFLDIRSPGLGDTAMYLCATSRLAGELFFGEGSRLTVL.

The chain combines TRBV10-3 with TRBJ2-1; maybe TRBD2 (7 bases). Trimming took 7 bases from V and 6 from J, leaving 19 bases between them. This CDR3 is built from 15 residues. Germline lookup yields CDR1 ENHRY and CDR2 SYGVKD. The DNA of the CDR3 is TGTGCCATCAAACTCACGGGGGGCAATATCAATGAGCAGTTCTTC. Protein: CAIKLTGGNINEQFF.